These 4 T cell receptor beta chains share one sample of origin, sequenced in a study of blood T cell repertoires in COVID-19. Produced via immunoSEQ multiplex PCR; TCRdb's table is partial and in-frame only. The sample includes 180,000 or so clones, around 80% of them seen just once. Material for sequencing was peripheral blood. These receptors came from a human donor with acute or convalescent COVID-19. The donor label of this sample is uncertain.

This clone occurred once. The rearrangement uses TRBV9 and TRBJ1-4, with TRBD1 identical over 9 bases. Germline V lookup: CDR1 SGDLS, CDR2 YYNGEE. The CDR3 sequence is 14 residues long. V was pared by 3 bases and J by 7 bases, with 4 bases of the junction left unmatched. The CDR3 DNA reads TGTGCCAGCAGCGCCGGGACAGGGTCTGAAAAACTGTTTTTT. This encodes CASSAGTGSEKLFF. Drawing the rest from reference TRBV9 and TRBJ1-4, the complete variable domain is DSGVTQTPKHLITATGQRVTLRCSPRSGDLSVYWYQQSLDQGLQFLIQYYNGEERAKGNILERFSAQQFPDLHSELNLSSLELGDSALYFCASSAGTGSEKLFFGSGTQLSVL.

This rearrangement joins TRBV7-2 to TRBJ2-1; D perhaps matches TRBD1 (6 bases). The V gene lost 6 bases and the J gene lost 8 bases, with 17 bases spanning the gap. Per germline, CDR1 SGHTA and CDR2 FQGNSA. This CDR3 spans 14 amino acids. CDR3 region: CASSSQGFRDEQFF. CDR3 sequence (DNA): TGTGCCAGCAGTTCACAGGGATTTCGGGATGAGCAGTTCTTC.

The V gene is TRBV5-1, the J gene TRBJ1-6, with a tentative D call TRBD1 (5 bases). Germline V gene lookup returns CDR1 SGHRS and CDR2 YFSETQ. This CDR3 is built from 17 residues. The V end lost 0 bases, the J end lost 5 bases, and 15 bases lay between the germline ends. In nucleotides, the CDR3 is TGCGCCAGCAGCTTGGATTCCCCTACAGGAAATAATTCACCCCTCCACTTT. This codes for CASSLDSPTGNNSPLHF.

The chain is built from TRBV20-1 and TRBJ2-1; 10 nucleotides line up with TRBD2. The CDR3 covers 15 residues. In germline, CDR1 is DFQATT, CDR2 SNEGSKA (reference sequence). The V segment lost 3 bases and the J segment 4 bases; nucleotides outside the gene matches: 6. The CDR3: CSASKAGGSYNEQFF. The CDR3 DNA sequence: TGCAGTGCTAGTAAAGCGGGAGGGTCGTACAATGAGCAGTTCTTC.